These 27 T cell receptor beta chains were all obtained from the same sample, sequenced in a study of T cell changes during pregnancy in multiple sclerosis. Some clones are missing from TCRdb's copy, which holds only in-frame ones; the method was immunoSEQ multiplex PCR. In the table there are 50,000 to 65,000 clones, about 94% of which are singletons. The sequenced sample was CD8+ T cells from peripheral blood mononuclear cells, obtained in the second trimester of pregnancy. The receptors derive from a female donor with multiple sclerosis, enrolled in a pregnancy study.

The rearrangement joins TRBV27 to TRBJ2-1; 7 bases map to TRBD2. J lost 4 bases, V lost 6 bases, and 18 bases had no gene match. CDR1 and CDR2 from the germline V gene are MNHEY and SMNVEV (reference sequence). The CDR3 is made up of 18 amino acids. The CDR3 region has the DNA TGTGCCAGCAGCCCTTTTGCGGGGGTCGTGGGGCCTTACAATGAGCAGTTCTTC. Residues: CASSPFAGVVGPYNEQFF.

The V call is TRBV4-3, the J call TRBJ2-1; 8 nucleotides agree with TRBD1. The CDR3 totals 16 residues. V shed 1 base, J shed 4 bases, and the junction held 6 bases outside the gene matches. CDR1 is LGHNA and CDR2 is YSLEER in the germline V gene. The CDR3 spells CASSQGDRGIYNEQFF. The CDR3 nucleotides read TGCGCCAGCAGCCAAGGAGACAGGGGCATATACAATGAGCAGTTCTTC.

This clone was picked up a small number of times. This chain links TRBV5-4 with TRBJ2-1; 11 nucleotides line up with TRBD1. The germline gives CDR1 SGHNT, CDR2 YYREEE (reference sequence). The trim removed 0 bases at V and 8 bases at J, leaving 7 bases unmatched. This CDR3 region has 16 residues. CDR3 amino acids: CASSLAHGQGADEQFF. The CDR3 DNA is TGTGCCAGCAGCTTGGCCCACGGACAGGGGGCCGATGAGCAGTTCTTC. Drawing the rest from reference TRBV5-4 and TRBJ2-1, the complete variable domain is ETGVTQSPTHLIKTRGQQVTLRCSSQSGHNTVSWYQQALGQGPQFIFQYYREEENGRGNFPPRFSGLQFPNYSSELNVNALELDDSALYLCASSLAHGQGADEQFFGPGTRLTVL.

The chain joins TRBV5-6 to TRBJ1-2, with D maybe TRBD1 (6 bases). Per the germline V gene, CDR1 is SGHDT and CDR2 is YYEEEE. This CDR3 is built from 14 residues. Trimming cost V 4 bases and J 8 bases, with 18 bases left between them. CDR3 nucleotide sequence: TGTGCCAGCAGCCTGGGGGGGGGCGTAGAAGGCTACACCTTC. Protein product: CASSLGGGVEGYTF.

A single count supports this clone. CDR3 amino acids: CASSLTSNYEQYF. DNA for the CDR3: TGTGCCAGCAGCTTGACTAGCAACTACGAGCAGTACTTC. The chain joins TRBV7-2 to TRBJ2-7; TRBD2 agrees at 7 bases. Trimming removed 3 bases from V and 3 bases from J; junction bases left unmatched: 2. Germline V gives CDR1 SGHTA, CDR2 FQGNSA. The CDR3 contains 13 residues.

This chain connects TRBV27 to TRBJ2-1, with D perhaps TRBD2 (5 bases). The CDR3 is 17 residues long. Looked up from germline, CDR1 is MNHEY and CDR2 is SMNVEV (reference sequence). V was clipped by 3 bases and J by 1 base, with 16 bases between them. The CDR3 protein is CASSFLSSGWSYNEQFF. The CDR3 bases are TGTGCCAGCAGTTTTCTCTCGAGCGGTTGGTCCTACAATGAGCAGTTCTTC.

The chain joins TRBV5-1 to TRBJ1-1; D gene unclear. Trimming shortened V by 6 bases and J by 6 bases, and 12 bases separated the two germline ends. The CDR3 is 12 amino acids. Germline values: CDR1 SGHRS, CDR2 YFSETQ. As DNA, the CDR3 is TGCGCCAGCACTCAAGGAGGGCCTGAAGCTTTCTTT. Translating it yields CASTQGGPEAFF.

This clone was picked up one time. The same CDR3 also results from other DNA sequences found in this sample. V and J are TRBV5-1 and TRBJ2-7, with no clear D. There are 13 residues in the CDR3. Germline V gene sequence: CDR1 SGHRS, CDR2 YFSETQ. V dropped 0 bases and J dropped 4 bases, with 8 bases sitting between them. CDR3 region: CASSLATAYEQYF. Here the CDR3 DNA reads TGCGCCAGCAGCTTGGCGACTGCATACGAGCAGTACTTC.

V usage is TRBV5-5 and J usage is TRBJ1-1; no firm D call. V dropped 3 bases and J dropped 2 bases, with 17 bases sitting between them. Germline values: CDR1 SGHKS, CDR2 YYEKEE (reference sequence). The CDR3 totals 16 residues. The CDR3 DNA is TGTGCCAGCAGCTCGTGGGCCGGCGAGGGCAACACTGAAGCTTTCTTT. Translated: CASSSWAGEGNTEAFF.

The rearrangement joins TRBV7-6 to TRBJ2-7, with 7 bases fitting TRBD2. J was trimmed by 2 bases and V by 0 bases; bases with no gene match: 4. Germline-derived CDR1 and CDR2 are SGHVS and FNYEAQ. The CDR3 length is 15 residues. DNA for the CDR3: TGTGCCAGCAGCTTAGCTAGCGGGCCTACCTACGAGCAGTACTTC. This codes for CASSLASGPTYEQYF.

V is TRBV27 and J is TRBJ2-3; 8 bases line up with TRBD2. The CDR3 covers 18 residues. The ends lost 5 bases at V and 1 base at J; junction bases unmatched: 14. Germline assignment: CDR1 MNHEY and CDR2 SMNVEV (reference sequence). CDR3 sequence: CASSPLAGPREGTDTQYF. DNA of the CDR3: TGTGCCAGCAGTCCTCTAGCGGGCCCCCGGGAGGGCACAGATACGCAGTATTTT.

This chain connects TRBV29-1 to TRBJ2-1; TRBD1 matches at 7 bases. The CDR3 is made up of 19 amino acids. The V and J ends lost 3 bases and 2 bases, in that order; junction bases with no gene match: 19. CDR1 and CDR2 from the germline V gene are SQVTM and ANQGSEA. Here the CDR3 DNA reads TGCAGCGTTGATGGGACAGTCAATACCATACCGCCTACCTACAATGAGCAGTTCTTC. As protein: CSVDGTVNTIPPTYNEQFF.

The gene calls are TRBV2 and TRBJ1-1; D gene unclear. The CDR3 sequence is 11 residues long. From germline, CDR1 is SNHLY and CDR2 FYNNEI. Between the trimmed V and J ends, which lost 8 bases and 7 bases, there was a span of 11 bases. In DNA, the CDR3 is TGTGCCAGCCCGGGGAGCGGTGAAGCTTTCTTT. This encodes CASPGSGEAFF.

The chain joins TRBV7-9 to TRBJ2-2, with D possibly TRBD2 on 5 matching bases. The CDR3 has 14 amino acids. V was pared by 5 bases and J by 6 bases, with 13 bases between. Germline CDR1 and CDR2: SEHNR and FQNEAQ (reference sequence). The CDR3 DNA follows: TGTGCCAGCAGCCCCCCGTTCGGGGCCGGGGAGCTGTTTTTT. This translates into CASSPPFGAGELFF.

The CDR3 loop is CASSWVGESYEQYF. The CDR3 DNA is TGTGCCAGCAGTTGGGTCGGGGAATCCTACGAGCAGTACTTC. The V gene is TRBV6-6, the J gene TRBJ2-7; D may be TRBD2 (5 bases). Germline V gene sequence: CDR1 MNHNY, CDR2 SVGAGI (reference sequence). The length of the CDR3 is 14 residues. The V end was cut by 4 bases, the J end by 1 base, with 11 bases between.

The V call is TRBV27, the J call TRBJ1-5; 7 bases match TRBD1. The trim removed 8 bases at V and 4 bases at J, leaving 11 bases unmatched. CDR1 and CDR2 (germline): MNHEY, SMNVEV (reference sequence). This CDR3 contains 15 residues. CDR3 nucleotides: TGTGCCAGCGCCCCTTCAGGGGGTTGGAATCAGCCCCAGCATTTT. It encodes CASAPSGGWNQPQHF.

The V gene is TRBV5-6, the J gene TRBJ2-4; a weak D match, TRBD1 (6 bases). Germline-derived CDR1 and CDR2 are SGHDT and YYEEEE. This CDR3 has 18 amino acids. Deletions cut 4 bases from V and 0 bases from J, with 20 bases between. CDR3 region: CASSPAPWTALAKNIQYF. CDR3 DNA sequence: TGTGCCAGCAGCCCCGCCCCTTGGACAGCCCTAGCCAAAAACATTCAGTACTTC.

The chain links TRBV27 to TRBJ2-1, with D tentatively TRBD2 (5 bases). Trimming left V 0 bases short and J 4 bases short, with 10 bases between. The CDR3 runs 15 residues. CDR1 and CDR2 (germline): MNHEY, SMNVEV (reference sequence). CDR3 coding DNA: TGTGCCAGCAGTTTATCGGGAGCCGGTTACAATGAGCAGTTCTTC. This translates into CASSLSGAGYNEQFF.

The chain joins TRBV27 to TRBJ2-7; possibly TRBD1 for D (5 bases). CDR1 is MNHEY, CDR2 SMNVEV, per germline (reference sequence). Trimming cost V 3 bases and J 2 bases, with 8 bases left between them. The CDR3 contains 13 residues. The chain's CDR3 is CASSLTATYEQYF. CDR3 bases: TGTGCCAGCAGTTTGACAGCAACCTACGAGCAGTACTTC.

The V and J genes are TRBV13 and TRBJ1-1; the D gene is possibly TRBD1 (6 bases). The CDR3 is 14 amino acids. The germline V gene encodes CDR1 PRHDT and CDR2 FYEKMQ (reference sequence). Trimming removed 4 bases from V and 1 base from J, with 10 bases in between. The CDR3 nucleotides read TGTGCCAGCAGCTCGCAGACAGGGAACACTGAAGCTTTCTTT. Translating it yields CASSSQTGNTEAFF.

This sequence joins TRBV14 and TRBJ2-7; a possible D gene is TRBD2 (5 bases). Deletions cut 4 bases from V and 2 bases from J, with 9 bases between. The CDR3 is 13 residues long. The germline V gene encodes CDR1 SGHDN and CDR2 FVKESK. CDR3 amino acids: CASSLKRAYEQYF. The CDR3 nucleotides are TGTGCCAGCAGCCTTAAGAGGGCCTACGAGCAGTACTTC.

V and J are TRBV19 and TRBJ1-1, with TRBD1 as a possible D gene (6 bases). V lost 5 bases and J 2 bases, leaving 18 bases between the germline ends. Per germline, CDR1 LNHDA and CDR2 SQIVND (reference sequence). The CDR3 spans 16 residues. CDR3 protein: CASSLLSGDVNTEAFF. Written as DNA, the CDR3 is TGTGCCAGTAGTTTATTATCAGGGGATGTTAACACTGAAGCTTTCTTT.

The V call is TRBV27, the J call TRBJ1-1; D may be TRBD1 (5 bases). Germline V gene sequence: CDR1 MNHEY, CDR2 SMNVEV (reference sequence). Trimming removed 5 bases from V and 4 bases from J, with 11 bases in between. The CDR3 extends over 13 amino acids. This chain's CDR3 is CASSPKRGTEAFF. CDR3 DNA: TGTGCCAGCAGTCCCAAAAGGGGCACTGAAGCTTTCTTT.

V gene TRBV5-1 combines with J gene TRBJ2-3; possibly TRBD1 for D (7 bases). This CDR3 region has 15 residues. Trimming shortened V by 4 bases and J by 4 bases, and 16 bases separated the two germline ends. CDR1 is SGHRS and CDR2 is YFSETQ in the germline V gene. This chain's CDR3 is CASSQGGFPADTQYF. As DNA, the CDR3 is TGCGCCAGCAGCCAGGGGGGTTTCCCTGCAGATACGCAGTATTTT.

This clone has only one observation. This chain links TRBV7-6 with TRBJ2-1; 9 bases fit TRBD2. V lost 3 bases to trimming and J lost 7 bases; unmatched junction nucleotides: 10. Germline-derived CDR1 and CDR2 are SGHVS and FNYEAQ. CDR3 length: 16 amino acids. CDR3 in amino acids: CASSFSPSGTDNEQFF. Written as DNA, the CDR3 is TGTGCCAGCAGCTTTTCTCCTAGCGGGACGGATAATGAGCAGTTCTTC.

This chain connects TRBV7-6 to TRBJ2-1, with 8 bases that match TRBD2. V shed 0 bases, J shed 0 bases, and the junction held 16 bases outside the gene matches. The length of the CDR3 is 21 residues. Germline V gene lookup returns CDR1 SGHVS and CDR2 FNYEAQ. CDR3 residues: CASSLAALASGSPGSYNEQFF. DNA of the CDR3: TGTGCCAGCAGCTTAGCGGCCCTAGCGAGCGGGAGCCCAGGCTCCTACAATGAGCAGTTCTTC.

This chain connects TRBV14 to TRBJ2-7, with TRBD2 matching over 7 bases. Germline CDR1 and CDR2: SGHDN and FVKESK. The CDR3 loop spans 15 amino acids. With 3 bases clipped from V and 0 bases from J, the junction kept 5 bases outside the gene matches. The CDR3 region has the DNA TGTGCCAGCAGCCATGGGGGACTAATCTCCTACGAGCAGTACTTC. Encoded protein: CASSHGGLISYEQYF.